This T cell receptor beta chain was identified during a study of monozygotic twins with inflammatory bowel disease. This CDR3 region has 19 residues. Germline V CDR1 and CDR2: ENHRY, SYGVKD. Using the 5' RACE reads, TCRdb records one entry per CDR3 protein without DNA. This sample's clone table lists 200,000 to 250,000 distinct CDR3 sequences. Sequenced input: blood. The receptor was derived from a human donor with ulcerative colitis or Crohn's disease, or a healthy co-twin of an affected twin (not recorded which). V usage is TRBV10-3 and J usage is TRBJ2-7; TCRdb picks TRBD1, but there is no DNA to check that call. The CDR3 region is CAISESRPGQAALTYEQYF.